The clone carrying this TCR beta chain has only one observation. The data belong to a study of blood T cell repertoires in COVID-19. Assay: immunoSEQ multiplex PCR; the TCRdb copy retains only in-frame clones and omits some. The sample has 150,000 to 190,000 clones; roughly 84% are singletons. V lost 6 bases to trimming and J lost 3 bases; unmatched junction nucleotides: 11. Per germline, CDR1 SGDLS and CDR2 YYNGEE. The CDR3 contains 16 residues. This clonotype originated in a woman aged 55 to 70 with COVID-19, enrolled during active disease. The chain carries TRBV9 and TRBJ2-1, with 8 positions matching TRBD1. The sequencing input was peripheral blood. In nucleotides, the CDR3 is TGTGCCAGCACTGGAGGTCGGACAGGGATCTACAATGAGCAGTTCTTC. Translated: CASTGGRTGIYNEQFF.